This TCR delta chain was documented in a study of γδ T cells in repeated Plasmodium falciparum infection. Study-level information: Malian samples came from no-transmission periods or across acute febrile malaria episodes.

The CDR3 has 18 residues. CDR1 and CDR2 from the germline V gene are TSWWSYY and QGS. Flow sorting of PBMC yielded separate Vgamma9/Vdelta2+ and Vdelta2-negative gammadelta T cell populations for bulk repertoire analysis. This clone was counted many times. This sequence is one base from a far larger clone and is likely a read error. At the DNA level, this CDR3 is encoded by other sequences in the same sample as well. With CATT, TCRdb re-called clones from the multiplex PCR reads. The sample holds 45,000 to 60,000 delta-chain clones; 1.9% are singletons and the top ten take 20% to 25%. J is TRDJ2 and V is TRDV1; D ambiguous. The J gene is not listed in TCRdb, so it was assigned here from a DNA match to germline. The sample consisted of gamma-delta T cells from blood. The sequence came from a pool of human donors (malaria-infected and uninfected, not separated). As DNA, the CDR3 is TGTGCTCTTGGGAATCTAAATCCCATTACACTTGGAACAGCGCAACTCTTCTTT. Translation: CALGNLNPITLGTAQLFF.